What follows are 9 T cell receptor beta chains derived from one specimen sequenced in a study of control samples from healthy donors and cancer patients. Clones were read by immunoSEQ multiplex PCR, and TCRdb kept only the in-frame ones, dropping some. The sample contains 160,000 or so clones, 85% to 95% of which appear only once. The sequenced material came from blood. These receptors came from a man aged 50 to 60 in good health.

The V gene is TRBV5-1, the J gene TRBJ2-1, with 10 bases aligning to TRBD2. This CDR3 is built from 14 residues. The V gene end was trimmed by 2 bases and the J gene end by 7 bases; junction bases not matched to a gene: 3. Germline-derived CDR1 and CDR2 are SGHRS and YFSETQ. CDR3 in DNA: TGCGCCAGCAGCTTCCTAGCGGGAGATAATGAGCAGTTCTTC. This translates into CASSFLAGDNEQFF.

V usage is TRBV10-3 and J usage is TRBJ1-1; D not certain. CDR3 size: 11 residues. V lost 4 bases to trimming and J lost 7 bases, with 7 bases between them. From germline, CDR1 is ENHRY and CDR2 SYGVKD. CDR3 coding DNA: TGTGCCATCAGTGTAGGAGATGAAGCTTTCTTT. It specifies CAISVGDEAFF.

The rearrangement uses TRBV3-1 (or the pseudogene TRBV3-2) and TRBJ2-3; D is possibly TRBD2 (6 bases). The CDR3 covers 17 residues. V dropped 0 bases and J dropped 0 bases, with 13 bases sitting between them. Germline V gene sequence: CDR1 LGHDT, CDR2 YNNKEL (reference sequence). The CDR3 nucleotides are TGTGCCAGCAGCCAAGATCAGGTAGCGGTTAGCACAGATACGCAGTATTTT. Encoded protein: CASSQDQVAVSTDTQYF.

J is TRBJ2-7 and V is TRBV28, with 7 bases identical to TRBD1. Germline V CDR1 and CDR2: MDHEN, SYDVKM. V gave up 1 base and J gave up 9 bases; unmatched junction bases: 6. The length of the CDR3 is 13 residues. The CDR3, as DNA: TGTGCCAGCAGTTTATCTCAGGACAGGTGGCAGTACTTC. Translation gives CASSLSQDRWQYF.

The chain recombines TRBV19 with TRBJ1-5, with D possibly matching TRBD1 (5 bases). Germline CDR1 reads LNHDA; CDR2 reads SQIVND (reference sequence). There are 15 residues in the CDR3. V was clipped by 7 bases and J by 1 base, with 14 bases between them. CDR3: CASNPGGVSNQPQHF. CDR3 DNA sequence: TGTGCCAGTAACCCGGGAGGGGTGAGCAATCAGCCCCAGCATTTT.

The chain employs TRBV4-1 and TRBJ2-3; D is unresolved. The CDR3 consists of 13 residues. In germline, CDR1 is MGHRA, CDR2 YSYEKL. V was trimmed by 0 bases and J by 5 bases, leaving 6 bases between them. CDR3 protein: CASSQESGDTQYF. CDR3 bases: TGCGCCAGCAGCCAAGAGTCTGGAGATACGCAGTATTTT.

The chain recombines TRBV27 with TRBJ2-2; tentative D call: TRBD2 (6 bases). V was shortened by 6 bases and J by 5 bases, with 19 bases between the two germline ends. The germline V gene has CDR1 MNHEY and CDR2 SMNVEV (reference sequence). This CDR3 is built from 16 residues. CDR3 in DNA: TGTGCCAGCAGCTTTCCTTCCGGGAGCGGGACCGGGGAGCTGTTTTTT. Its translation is CASSFPSGSGTGELFF.

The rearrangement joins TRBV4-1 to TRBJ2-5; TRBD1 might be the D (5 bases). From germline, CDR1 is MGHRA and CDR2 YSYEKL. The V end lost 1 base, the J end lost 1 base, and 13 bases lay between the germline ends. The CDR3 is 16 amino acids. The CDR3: CASSQGWGRVQETQYF. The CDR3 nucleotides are TGCGCCAGCAGCCAAGGTTGGGGCAGGGTCCAAGAGACCCAGTACTTC.

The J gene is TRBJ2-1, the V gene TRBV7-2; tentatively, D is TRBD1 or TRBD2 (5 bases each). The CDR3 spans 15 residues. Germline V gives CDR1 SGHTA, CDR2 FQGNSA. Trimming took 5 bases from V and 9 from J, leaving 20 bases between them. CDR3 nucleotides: TGTGCCAGCAGCCCAATGGGGACGAACGGGGTTGAGCAGTTCTTC. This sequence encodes CASSPMGTNGVEQFF.